This entry describes one T cell receptor beta chain. Its antigen is not identified. The source of the sample is a study of shared clonotypes between healthy human individuals. Looking at the study overall: CD4 naive and memory got three plates each, CD8 naive two, CD8 memory one. General observations from the study: The donor pool, a small one, limited the genetic and exposure-history diversity represented. Among a few donors, roughly 5% of naive CD4 clonotypes were found in common. Sampling included only blood; tissue repertoires likely differ.

Germline-derived CDR1 and CDR2 are ENHRY and SYGVKD. Trimming shortened V by 0 bases and J by 0 bases, and 9 bases separated the two germline ends. CDR3 length: 16 amino acids. Sequencing used immunoSEQ multiplex PCR; TCRdb keeps in-frame clones, though not all of them. This table has about 2.4 million clones, 93% appearing once. This rearrangement joins TRBV10-3 to TRBJ1-3; no clear D. Sample: naive CD4+ T cells from PBMCs. Subset: CD45RA+ positively selected. This TCR was recovered from a man between 18 and 35 years old in good health. Some clones in this sample may be carry-over from other donors' samples. CDR3: CAISESRVSSGNTIYF. CDR3 sequence (DNA): TGTGCCATCAGTGAGTCGAGGGTGAGCTCTGGAAACACCATATATTTT.